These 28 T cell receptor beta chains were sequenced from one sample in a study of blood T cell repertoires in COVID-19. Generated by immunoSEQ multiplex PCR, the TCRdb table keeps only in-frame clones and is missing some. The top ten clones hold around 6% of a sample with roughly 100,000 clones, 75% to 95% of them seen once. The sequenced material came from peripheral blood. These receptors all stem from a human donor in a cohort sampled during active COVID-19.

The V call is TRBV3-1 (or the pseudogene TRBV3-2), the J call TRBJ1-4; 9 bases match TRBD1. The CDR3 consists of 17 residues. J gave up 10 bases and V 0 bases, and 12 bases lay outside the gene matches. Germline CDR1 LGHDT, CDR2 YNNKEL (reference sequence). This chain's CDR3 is CASSQETARTGGRKLFF. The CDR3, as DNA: TGTGCCAGCAGCCAAGAGACCGCCCGTACAGGGGGCCGAAAACTGTTTTTT.

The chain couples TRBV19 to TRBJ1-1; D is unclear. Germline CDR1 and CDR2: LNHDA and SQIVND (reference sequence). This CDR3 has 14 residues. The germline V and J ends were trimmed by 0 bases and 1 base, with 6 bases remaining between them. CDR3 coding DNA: TGTGCCAGTAGTATAGATCGGGGGAACACTGAAGCTTTCTTT. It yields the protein CASSIDRGNTEAFF.

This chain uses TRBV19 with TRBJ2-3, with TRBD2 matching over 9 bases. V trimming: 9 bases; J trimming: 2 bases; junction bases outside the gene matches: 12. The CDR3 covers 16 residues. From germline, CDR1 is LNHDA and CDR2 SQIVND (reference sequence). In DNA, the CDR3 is TGTGCCAGAAGAGGGTGGCTAGCGGGGCCCACAGATACGCAGTATTTT. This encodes CARRGWLAGPTDTQYF.

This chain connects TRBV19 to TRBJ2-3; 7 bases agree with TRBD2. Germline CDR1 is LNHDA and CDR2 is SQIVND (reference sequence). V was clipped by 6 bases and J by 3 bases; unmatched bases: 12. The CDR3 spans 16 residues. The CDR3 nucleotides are TGTGCCAGTAGGCCCGGGGCGGCGGGGGAGACAGATACGCAGTATTTT. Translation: CASRPGAAGETDTQYF. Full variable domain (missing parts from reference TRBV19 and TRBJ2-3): DGGITQSPKYLFRKEGQNVTLSCEQNLNHDAMYWYRQDPGQGLRLIYYSQIVNDFQKGDIAEGYSVSREKKESFPLTVTSAQKNPTAFYLCASRPGAAGETDTQYFGPGTRLTVL.

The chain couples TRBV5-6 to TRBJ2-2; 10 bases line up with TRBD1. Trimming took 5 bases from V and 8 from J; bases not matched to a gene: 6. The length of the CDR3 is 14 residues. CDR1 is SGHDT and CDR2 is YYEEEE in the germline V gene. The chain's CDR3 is CASSPGTGAGELFF. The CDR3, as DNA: TGTGCCAGCAGTCCCGGGACAGGGGCTGGGGAGCTGTTTTTT.

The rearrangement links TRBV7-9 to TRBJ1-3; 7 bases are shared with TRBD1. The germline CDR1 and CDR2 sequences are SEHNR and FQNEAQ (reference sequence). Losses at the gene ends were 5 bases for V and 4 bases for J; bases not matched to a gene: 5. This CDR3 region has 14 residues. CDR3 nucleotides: TGTGCCAGCAGCCCCCCGACAGGGGGAAACACCATATATTTT. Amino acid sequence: CASSPPTGGNTIYF.

The CDR3 coding sequence is TGTGCCAGCAGTTCCTCCTCGTTTGAGCCCCAGCATTTT. Its translation is CASSSSSFEPQHF. The rearrangement uses TRBV27 and TRBJ1-5; D is ambiguous. Germline CDR1 is MNHEY and CDR2 is SMNVEV (reference sequence). This CDR3 contains 13 residues. Trimming cost V 4 bases and J 8 bases, with 12 bases left between them.

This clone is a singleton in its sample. The CDR3 here is CASSGGTSGRFYEQYF. The CDR3 DNA follows: TGTGCCAGCAGTGGTGGGACTAGCGGGAGGTTCTACGAGCAGTACTTC. The chain couples TRBV25-1 to TRBJ2-7, with 15 nucleotides matching TRBD2. The germline CDR1 and CDR2 sequences are MGHDK and SYGVNS. V was clipped by 4 bases and J by 3 bases; unmatched bases: 4. The CDR3 has 16 residues.

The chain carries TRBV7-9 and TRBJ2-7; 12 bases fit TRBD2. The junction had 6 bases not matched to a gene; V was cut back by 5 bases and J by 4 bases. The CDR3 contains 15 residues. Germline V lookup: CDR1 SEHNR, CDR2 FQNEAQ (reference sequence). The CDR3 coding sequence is TGTGCCAGCAGCCAAACTAGCGGGGGGAATTACGAGCAGTACTTC. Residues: CASSQTSGGNYEQYF.

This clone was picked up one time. The CDR3 sequence: CASLSSGVRTDTQYF. CDR3 in DNA: TGTGCCAGCCTCTCTAGCGGGGTAAGAACAGATACGCAGTATTTT. The chain joins TRBV28 to TRBJ2-3; 9 nucleotides line up with TRBD2. The CDR3 has 15 amino acids. Germline-derived CDR1 and CDR2 are MDHEN and SYDVKM. V gave up 8 bases and J gave up 3 bases; unmatched junction bases: 9.

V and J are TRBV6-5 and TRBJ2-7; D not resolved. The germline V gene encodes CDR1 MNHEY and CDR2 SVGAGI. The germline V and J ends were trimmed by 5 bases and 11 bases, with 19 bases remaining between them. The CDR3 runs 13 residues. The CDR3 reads CASSPLGLPGEYF. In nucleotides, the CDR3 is TGTGCCAGCAGTCCCCTGGGCCTCCCCGGCGAGTACTTC.

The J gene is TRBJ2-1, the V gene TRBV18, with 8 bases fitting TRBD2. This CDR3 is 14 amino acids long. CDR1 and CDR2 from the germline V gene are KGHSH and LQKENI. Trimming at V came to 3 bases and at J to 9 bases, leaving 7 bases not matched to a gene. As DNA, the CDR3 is TGTGCCAGCTCACCTGGAGCGGGAGAGGGTGAGCAGTTCTTC. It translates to CASSPGAGEGEQFF.

The CDR3 sequence: CASSQDQGVVYGYTF. CDR3 bases: TGTGCCAGCAGCCAAGATCAGGGGGTGGTCTATGGCTACACCTTC. The chain couples TRBV14 to TRBJ1-2, with 7 bases identical to TRBD1. CDR1 and CDR2 from the germline V gene are SGHDN and FVKESK. Germline trimming cut 0 bases from V and 4 bases from J; bases unmatched to any gene: 5. This CDR3 is built from 15 residues. Together with reference TRBV14 and TRBJ1-2, the CDR3 gives the full variable domain: EAGVTQFPSHSVIEKGQTVTLRCDPISGHDNLYWYRRVMGKEIKFLLHFVKESKQDESGMPNNRFLAERTGGTYSTLKVQPAELEDSGVYFCASSQDQGVVYGYTFGSGTRLTVV.

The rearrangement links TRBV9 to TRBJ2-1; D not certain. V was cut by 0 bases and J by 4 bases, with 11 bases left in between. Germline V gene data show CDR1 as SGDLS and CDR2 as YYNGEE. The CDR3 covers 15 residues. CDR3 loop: CASSVAPQTYNEQFF. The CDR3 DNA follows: TGTGCCAGCAGCGTAGCTCCCCAGACTTACAATGAGCAGTTCTTC.

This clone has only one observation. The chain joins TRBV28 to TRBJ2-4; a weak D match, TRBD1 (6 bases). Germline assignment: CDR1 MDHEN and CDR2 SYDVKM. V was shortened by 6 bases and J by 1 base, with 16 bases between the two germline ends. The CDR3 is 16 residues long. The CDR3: CASSYQGLGAKNIQYF. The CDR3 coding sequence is TGTGCCAGCAGCTATCAGGGGCTCGGGGCCAAAAACATTCAGTACTTC.

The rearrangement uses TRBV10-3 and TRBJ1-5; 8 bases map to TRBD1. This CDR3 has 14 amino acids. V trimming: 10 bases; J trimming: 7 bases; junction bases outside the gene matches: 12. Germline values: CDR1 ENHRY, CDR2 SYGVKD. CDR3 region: CASGQTGEGQPQHF. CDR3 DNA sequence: TGTGCCAGCGGTCAGACAGGGGAGGGACAGCCCCAGCATTTT.

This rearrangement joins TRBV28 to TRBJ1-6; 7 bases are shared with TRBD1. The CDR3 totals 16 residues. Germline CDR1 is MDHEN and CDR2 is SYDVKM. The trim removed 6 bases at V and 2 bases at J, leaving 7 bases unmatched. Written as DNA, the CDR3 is TGTGCCAGCAGGGGGACAGAGGATACCTATAATTCACCCCTCCACTTT. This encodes CASRGTEDTYNSPLHF.

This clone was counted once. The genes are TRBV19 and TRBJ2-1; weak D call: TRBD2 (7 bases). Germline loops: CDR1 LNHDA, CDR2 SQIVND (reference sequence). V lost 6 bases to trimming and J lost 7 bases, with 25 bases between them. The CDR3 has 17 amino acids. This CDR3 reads CASSPVSGGGDPNEQFF. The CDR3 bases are TGTGCCAGTAGCCCGGTCTCGGGCGGGGGCGACCCAAATGAGCAGTTCTTC.

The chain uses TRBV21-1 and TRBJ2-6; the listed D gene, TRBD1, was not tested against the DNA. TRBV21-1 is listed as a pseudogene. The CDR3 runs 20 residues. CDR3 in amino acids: CASTPDRVSCPQAGANVLTF. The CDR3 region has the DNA TGTGCCAGCACCCCGGACAGGGTAAGTTGCCCACAGGCTGGGGCCAACGTCCTGACTTTC.

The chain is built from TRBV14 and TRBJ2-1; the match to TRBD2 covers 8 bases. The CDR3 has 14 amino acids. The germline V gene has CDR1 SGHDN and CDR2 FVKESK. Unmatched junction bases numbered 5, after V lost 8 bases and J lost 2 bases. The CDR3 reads CASSSGGTYNEQFF. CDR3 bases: TGTGCCAGCTCGAGCGGGGGAACCTACAATGAGCAGTTCTTC.

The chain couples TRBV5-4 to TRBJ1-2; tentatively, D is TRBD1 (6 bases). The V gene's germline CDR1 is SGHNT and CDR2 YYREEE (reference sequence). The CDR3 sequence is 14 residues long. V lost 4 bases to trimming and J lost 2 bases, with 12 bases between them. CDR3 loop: CASSPPGVNYGYTF. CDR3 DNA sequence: TGTGCCAGCAGCCCCCCAGGGGTGAACTATGGCTACACCTTC.

The CDR3 DNA reads TGTGCCAGCAGTCCCAGACTGAAACAAGAGACCCAGTACTTC. It encodes CASSPRLKQETQYF. This sequence joins TRBV27 and TRBJ2-5; no definite D call. The CDR3 is 14 amino acids. The V end was cut by 5 bases, the J end by 2 bases, with 12 bases between. CDR1 and CDR2 (germline): MNHEY, SMNVEV (reference sequence).

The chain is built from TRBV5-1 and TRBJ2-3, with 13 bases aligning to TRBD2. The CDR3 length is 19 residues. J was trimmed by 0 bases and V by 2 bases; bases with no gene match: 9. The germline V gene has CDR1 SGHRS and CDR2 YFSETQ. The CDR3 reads CASSLLGLAGEGSTDTQYF. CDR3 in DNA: TGCGCCAGCAGCTTATTAGGACTAGCGGGAGAAGGAAGCACAGATACGCAGTATTTT.

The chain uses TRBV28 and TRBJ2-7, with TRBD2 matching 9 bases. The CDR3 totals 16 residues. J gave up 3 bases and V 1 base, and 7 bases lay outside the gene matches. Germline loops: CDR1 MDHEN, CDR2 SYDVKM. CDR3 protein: CASSLFRLAGLYEQYF. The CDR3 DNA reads TGTGCCAGCAGTTTATTTCGGCTAGCGGGACTCTACGAGCAGTACTTC.

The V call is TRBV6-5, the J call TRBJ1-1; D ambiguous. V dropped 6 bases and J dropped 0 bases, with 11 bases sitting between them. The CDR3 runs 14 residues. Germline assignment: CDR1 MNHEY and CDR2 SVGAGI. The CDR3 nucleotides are TGTGCCAGCAGCGGCGGGCGGCTGAACACTGAAGCTTTCTTT. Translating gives CASSGGRLNTEAFF.

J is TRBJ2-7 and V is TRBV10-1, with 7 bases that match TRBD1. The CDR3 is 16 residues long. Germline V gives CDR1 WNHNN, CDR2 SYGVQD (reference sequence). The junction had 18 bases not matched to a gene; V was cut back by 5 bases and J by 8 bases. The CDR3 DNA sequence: TGCGCCAGCAGTCCCAGGACCGGGACAGACCCGAGTCAGCAGTACTTC. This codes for CASSPRTGTDPSQQYF.

CDR3 coding DNA: TGCGCCAGCAGCCAAGGGACGGGGTCCGAGCAGTACTTC. It codes for CASSQGTGSEQYF. This chain joins TRBV4-1 and TRBJ2-7; D possibly corresponds to TRBD2 (5 bases). The CDR3 covers 13 residues. The V and J ends lost 1 base and 6 bases respectively, with 10 bases between them. Germline V gives CDR1 MGHRA, CDR2 YSYEKL.

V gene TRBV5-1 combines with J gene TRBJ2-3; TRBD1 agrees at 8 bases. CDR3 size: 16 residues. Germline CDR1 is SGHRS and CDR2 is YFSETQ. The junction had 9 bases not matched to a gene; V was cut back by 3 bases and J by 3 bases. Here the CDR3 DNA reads TGCGCCAGCAGCTCCGCACCTGGACAGGGTACAGATACGCAGTATTTT. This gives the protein CASSSAPGQGTDTQYF.